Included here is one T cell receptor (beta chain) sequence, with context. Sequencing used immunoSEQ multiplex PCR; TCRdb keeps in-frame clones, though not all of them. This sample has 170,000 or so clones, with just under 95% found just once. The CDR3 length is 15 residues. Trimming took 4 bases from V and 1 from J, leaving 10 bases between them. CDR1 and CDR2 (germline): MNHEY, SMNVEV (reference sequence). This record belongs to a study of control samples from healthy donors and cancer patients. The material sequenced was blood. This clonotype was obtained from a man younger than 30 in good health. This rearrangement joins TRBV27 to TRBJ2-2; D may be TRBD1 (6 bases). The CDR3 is CASSSWTVNTGELFF. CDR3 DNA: TGTGCCAGCAGTTCCTGGACAGTGAACACCGGGGAGCTGTTTTTT.